This entry features one T cell receptor beta chain sequence. Its antigen is currently unknown. The PCR contained 60 Vbeta and 13 Jbeta primers. Only in-frame clones appear in the TCRdb table, and some are missing; sequencing was by immunoSEQ multiplex PCR. The repertoire includes 79,000 or so clones, over 70% of them detected once, and 22% sits in the top ten. This sample is part of a study of cytomegalovirus exposure and HLA in healthy donors. Findings of the study overall: Reports state that TCR beta sequences accurately predicted most subjects' HLA-A and HLA-B alleles. TCR beta chain V- and J-gene trimming was linked, in a later analysis, to a missense variant in DCLRE1C. Some TCR beta chains (approximately 180 of them) were listed as cytomegalovirus-associated.

This CDR3 is 13 amino acids long. The V end was cut by 2 bases, the J end by 5 bases, with 9 bases between. Per the germline V gene, CDR1 is SGDLS and CDR2 is YYNGEE. This receptor was identified in a woman aged 40 to 50 in good health and CMV-seropositive. This chain links TRBV9 with TRBJ2-3; a possible D gene is TRBD2 (6 bases). The sample comprised PBMCs. CDR3 region: CASSVLAEDTQYF. The DNA of the CDR3 is TGTGCCAGCAGCGTTTTAGCGGAAGATACGCAGTATTTT.